The 25 T cell receptor beta chains listed next were all sequenced from one sample in a study of response to subunit inactivated influenza vaccine. Using its own MiXCR run on the RT-PCR reads, TCRdb lists one record per CDR3 protein. The sample shows about 520,000 distinct CDR3 sequences, 6% to 9% of them seen only once. Sequencing used PBMCs from blood, obtained less than 25 months after vaccination. Receptor source: a man between 50 and 70 years old who received an inactivated influenza vaccine.

This clonotype was counted at least ten times. The chain links TRBV7-2 to TRBJ2-7, with 9 bases lining up with TRBD1. Germline V CDR1 and CDR2: SGHTA, FQGNSA. With V trimmed by 5 bases and J by 5 bases, 10 bases remained unmatched. The CDR3 runs 15 residues. CDR3 in DNA: TGTGCCAGCAGCGTAACCGGGACAGGGCCCCACGAGCAGTACTTC. Protein product: CASSVTGTGPHEQYF.

In this sample, this clonotype turned up a few times. The chain couples TRBV20-1 to TRBJ2-1; 8 nucleotides agree with TRBD2. V dropped 7 bases and J dropped 2; count of bases not matched to a gene: 10. Germline CDR1 and CDR2: DFQATT and SNEGSKA (reference sequence). The CDR3 sequence is 15 residues long. The CDR3 here is CSVRSQRGTYNEQFF. DNA for the CDR3: TGCAGTGTCAGGTCCCAGCGGGGGACCTACAATGAGCAGTTCTTC.

In its sample, this clonotype was seen a few times. This CDR3 reads CASSVAATGANYGYTF. CDR3 DNA sequence: TGTGCCAGCAGCGTAGCTGCGACAGGGGCTAACTATGGCTACACCTTC. The V gene is TRBV9, the J gene TRBJ1-2; 8 nucleotides align to TRBD1. This CDR3 comprises 16 residues. The germline V gene has CDR1 SGDLS and CDR2 YYNGEE. With 0 bases clipped from V and 0 bases from J, the junction kept 4 bases outside the gene matches.

J is TRBJ1-3 and V is TRBV20-1; D not resolved. This CDR3 spans 14 amino acids. V lost 6 bases, J lost 4 bases, and 16 bases lay in between. Germline-derived CDR1 and CDR2 are DFQATT and SNEGSKA (reference sequence). The chain's CDR3 is CSAYIGGRGNTIYF. CDR3 in DNA: TGCAGTGCCTACATCGGAGGGCGAGGAAACACCATATATTTT.

This clonotype was seen ten or more times. This CDR3 is CASSQILAGDEDEQFF. The CDR3 nucleotides read TGTGCCAGCAGCCAAATACTAGCGGGAGACGAGGATGAGCAGTTCTTC. The genes are TRBV3-1 and TRBJ2-1, with 11 bases fitting TRBD2. Germline-derived CDR1 and CDR2 are LGHDT and YNNKEL (reference sequence). Losses at the gene ends were 2 bases for V and 8 bases for J; bases not matched to a gene: 8. There are 16 residues in the CDR3.

The CDR3: CASSLILTSGGEQFF. CDR3 DNA: TGTGCCAGCAGCCTAATCTTGACTAGCGGGGGGGAGCAGTTCTTC. V is TRBV3-1 and J is TRBJ2-1, with 13 nucleotides matching TRBD2. Unmatched junction bases numbered 7, after V lost 4 bases and J lost 10 bases. This CDR3 has 15 amino acids. From germline, CDR1 is LGHDT and CDR2 YNNKEL (reference sequence).

A remark on this clonotype: Possible read error: a much larger clone is one base away. The chain is built from TRBV11-2 and TRBJ1-2; D gene uncertain. Germline V CDR1 and CDR2: SGHAT, FQNNGV. The CDR3 length is 13 residues. The DNA of the CDR3 is TGTGCCATCAGCCCCTCCCCGAGCAGCGACTACACCTTC. This gives the protein CAISPSPSSDYTF. The variable domain in full, with the rest retrieved from reference TRBV11-2 and TRBJ1-2, is EAGVAQSPRYKIIEKRQSVAFWCNPISGHATLYWYQQILGQGPKLLIQFQNNGVVDDSQLPKDRFSAERLKGVDSTLKIQPAKLEDSAVYLCAISPSPSSDYTFGSGTRLTVV.

This clonotype was seen repeatedly, ten times or more. V and J are TRBV14 and TRBJ2-4; 8 nucleotides align to TRBD2. V dropped 5 bases and J dropped 9; count of bases not matched to a gene: 9. The CDR3 is 14 residues long. Germline V gives CDR1 SGHDN, CDR2 FVKESK. CDR3 coding DNA: TGTGCCAGCAGCTCACAAGCGGGAGTAGGCATTCAGTACTTC. Its protein is CASSSQAGVGIQYF.

The J gene is TRBJ2-1, the V gene TRBV6-1; possibly TRBD1 or TRBD2 for D (5 bases each). V shed 5 bases and J shed 7 bases, with 12 bases lying between them. Per the germline V gene, CDR1 is MNHNS and CDR2 is SASEGT. The CDR3 runs 13 residues. CDR3 coding DNA: TGTGCCAGCAGTACCGGGGACGGGAATGAGCAGTTCTTC. Its translation is CASSTGDGNEQFF.

This sequence joins TRBV14 and TRBJ1-1; D is possibly TRBD1 (5 bases). The CDR3 runs 16 residues. V gave up 4 bases and J gave up 5 bases, with 20 bases separating them. Looked up from germline, CDR1 is SGHDN and CDR2 is FVKESK. CDR3 DNA sequence: TGTGCCAGCAGCCTAGAGATCGGGGGTCGGAGGACTGAAGCTTTCTTT. Its protein product is CASSLEIGGRRTEAFF. The full variable domain, in which reference TRBV14 and TRBJ1-1 provide the parts outside the CDR3, is EAGVTQFPSHSVIEKGQTVTLRCDPISGHDNLYWYRRVMGKEIKFLLHFVKESKQDESGMPNNRFLAERTGGTYSTLKVQPAELEDSGVYFCASSLEIGGRRTEAFFGQGTRLTVV.

The J gene is TRBJ1-2, the V gene TRBV10-3; D perhaps matches TRBD1 (5 bases). Germline CDR1 ENHRY, CDR2 SYGVKD. V lost 4 bases to trimming and J lost 7 bases, with 10 bases between them. The CDR3 contains 12 residues. In nucleotides, the CDR3 is TGTGCCATCAGTGGCCAGGGTATTGGCTACACCTTC. This gives the protein CAISGQGIGYTF.

The chain recombines TRBV4-2 with TRBJ2-7; 7 nucleotides align to TRBD2. Germline V gene data show CDR1 as LGHNA and CDR2 as YNFKEQ. Trimming removed 0 bases from V and 2 bases from J; junction bases left unmatched: 4. This CDR3 region has 15 residues. This chain's CDR3 is CASSQEAGAPYEQYF. The DNA for the CDR3 is TGTGCCAGCAGCCAAGAGGCGGGAGCTCCCTACGAGCAGTACTTC.

About this clonotype itself: A much larger clone differs by one base, so this may be a read error. Because it lacks the conserved phenylalanine or tryptophan at the end, this CDR3 is likely a read error. This chain links TRBV7-2 with TRBJ1-5; D is unresolved. V was cut by 6 bases and J by 4 bases, with 13 bases left in between. The CDR3 has 14 amino acids. CDR1 is SGHTA, CDR2 FQGNSA, per germline. The DNA for the CDR3 is TGTGCCAGCAGTTCCGGGTCCACTAATCAGCCCCAGCATTCT. Protein: CASSSGSTNQPQHS.

The rearrangement joins TRBV5-1 to TRBJ2-5, with D tentatively TRBD1 (5 bases). Looked up from germline, CDR1 is SGHRS and CDR2 is YFSETQ. This CDR3 contains 17 residues. The V end was cut by 3 bases, the J end by 2 bases, with 20 bases between. The CDR3 loop is CASSWARATTVQETQYF. Here the CDR3 DNA reads TGCGCCAGCAGCTGGGCCCGGGCCACGACAGTACAAGAGACCCAGTACTTC. Variable domain in full (rest from reference TRBV5-1 and TRBJ2-5): KAGVTQTPRYLIKTRGQQVTLSCSPISGHRSVSWYQQTPGQGLQFLFEYFSETQRNKGNFPGRFSGRQFSNSRSEMNVSTLELGDSALYLCASSWARATTVQETQYFGPGTRLLVL.

This clonotype appeared a few times. The V call is TRBV19, the J call TRBJ1-5, with 8 bases fitting TRBD1. Germline-derived CDR1 and CDR2 are LNHDA and SQIVND (reference sequence). The V segment lost 3 bases and the J segment 2 bases; nucleotides outside the gene matches: 6. The CDR3 covers 16 residues. CDR3 residues: CASSIVQGAGNQPQHF. Here the CDR3 DNA reads TGTGCCAGTAGTATCGTTCAGGGGGCGGGCAATCAGCCCCAGCATTTT.

The table lists this clonotype with a few counts. The CDR3 DNA is TGTGCCAGCAGTTCACCGGGACGGGGCACCCCTGGCGAGCAGTACTTC. Translated, it gives CASSSPGRGTPGEQYF. The rearrangement links TRBV28 to TRBJ2-7, with D perhaps assigned TRBD1 or TRBD2 (5 bases each). CDR1 MDHEN and CDR2 SYDVKM come from the germline V gene. CDR3 length: 16 amino acids. V was clipped by 4 bases and J by 6 bases, with 22 bases between them.

This clonotype was recorded a few times. The chain couples TRBV9 to TRBJ2-7; D not resolved. Per germline, CDR1 SGDLS and CDR2 YYNGEE. The V gene lost 4 bases and the J gene lost 6 bases, with 14 bases spanning the gap. This CDR3 comprises 13 residues. The CDR3 DNA reads as TGTGCCAGCAGCTCCGCCCCATGGCTCGAGCAGTACTTC. It codes for CASSSAPWLEQYF.

This clonotype occurred many times. J is TRBJ1-3 and V is TRBV30; the match to TRBD1 covers 9 bases. Germline-derived CDR1 and CDR2 are GTSNPN and SVGIG (reference sequence). J gave up 3 bases and V 2 bases, and 11 bases lay outside the gene matches. CDR3 size: 17 residues. The CDR3, as DNA: TGTGCCTGGAGTAGAGCCGGGACAGGGACTATTGGAAACACCATATATTTT. This sequence encodes CAWSRAGTGTIGNTIYF. Supplemented by reference TRBV30 and TRBJ1-3, the full variable domain reads SQTIHQWPATLVQPVGSPLSLECTVEGTSNPNLYWYRQAAGRGLQLLFYSVGIGQISSEVPQNLSASRPQDRQFILSSKKLLLSDSGFYLCAWSRAGTGTIGNTIYFGEGSWLTVV.

This clonotype was picked up a small number of times. The chain uses TRBV20-1 and TRBJ1-4; D possibly corresponds to TRBD1 (6 bases). This CDR3 comprises 14 residues. Trimming stripped 6 bases from V and 3 bases from J, with 14 bases between. Germline loops: CDR1 DFQATT, CDR2 SNEGSKA (reference sequence). CDR3 sequence: CSAIPGQSNEKLFF. Written as DNA, the CDR3 is TGCAGTGCCATACCGGGACAATCTAATGAAAAACTGTTTTTT.

As concerns this clonotype: A much bigger clone sits one base away, suggesting this may be a read error. The chain is built from TRBV12-3 or TRBV12-4 and TRBJ2-1; TRBD2 aligns across 8 bases. J was trimmed by 3 bases and V by 10 bases; bases with no gene match: 5. This CDR3 has 13 amino acids. As DNA, the CDR3 is TGTGCCAACCAGGGGACTAGCTACAATGAGCAGTTCTTC. Translating gives CANQGTSYNEQFF.

The chain couples TRBV20-1 to TRBJ2-7, with 12 nucleotides matching TRBD1. J was trimmed by 5 bases and V by 5 bases; bases with no gene match: 7. This CDR3 is built from 14 residues. The germline gives CDR1 DFQATT, CDR2 SNEGSKA (reference sequence). The CDR3 DNA reads as TGCAGTGCTTTTCCGGGACAGGGGGCCCACGAGCAGTACTTC. Encoded protein: CSAFPGQGAHEQYF.

A word on this clonotype: With a much larger clone just one base away, this may be a read error. J is TRBJ2-3 and V is TRBV5-1, with 11 bases lining up with TRBD2. V lost 1 base, J lost 2 bases, and 6 bases stayed unmatched. The CDR3 has 17 amino acids. Germline V CDR1 and CDR2: SGHRS, YFSETQ. CDR3 sequence: CASSLSPSGRFTDTQYF. The CDR3 DNA follows: TGCGCCAGCAGCTTGTCCCCTAGCGGGAGGTTCACAGATACGCAGTATTTT.

This clonotype has more than one count but fewer than ten. This chain uses TRBV7-2 with TRBJ1-6, with D hard to call. V lost 1 base and J 5 bases, leaving 9 bases between the germline ends. This CDR3 is 15 amino acids long. CDR1 is SGHTA, CDR2 FQGNSA, per germline. The CDR3 DNA sequence: TGTGCCAGCAGCTTAGGAAGGGTGGATAATTCACCCCTCCACTTT. Amino acids: CASSLGRVDNSPLHF.

CDR3 in DNA: TGTGCCAGCAGCTCCTCTCGGGGAGGCCCTAAGTTCTTC. This codes for CASSSSRGGPKFF. The chain carries TRBV5-6 and TRBJ2-1, with D perhaps TRBD2 (6 bases). The CDR3 covers 13 residues. Germline-derived CDR1 and CDR2 are SGHDT and YYEEEE. The V end was cut by 3 bases, the J end by 14 bases, with 18 bases between.

This clonotype was seen a few times. The J gene is TRBJ2-1, the V gene TRBV12-3 or TRBV12-4; maybe TRBD2 (5 bases). This CDR3 spans 16 amino acids. V shed 7 bases and J shed 3 bases, with 19 bases lying between them. The CDR3 region is CASKTAAASFYNEQFF. The CDR3 bases are TGTGCCAGCAAGACGGCAGCGGCTTCGTTCTACAATGAGCAGTTCTTC.